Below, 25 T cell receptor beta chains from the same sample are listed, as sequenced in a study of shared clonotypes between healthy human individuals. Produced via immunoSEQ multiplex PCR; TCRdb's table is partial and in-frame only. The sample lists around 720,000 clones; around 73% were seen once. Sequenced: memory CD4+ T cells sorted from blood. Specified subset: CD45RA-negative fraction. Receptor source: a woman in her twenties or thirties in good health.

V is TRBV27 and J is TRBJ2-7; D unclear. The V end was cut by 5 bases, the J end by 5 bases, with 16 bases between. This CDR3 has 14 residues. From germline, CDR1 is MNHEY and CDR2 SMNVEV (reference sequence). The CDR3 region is CASSPPGAAHEQYF. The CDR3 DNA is TGTGCCAGCAGTCCACCGGGCGCGGCCCACGAGCAGTACTTC.

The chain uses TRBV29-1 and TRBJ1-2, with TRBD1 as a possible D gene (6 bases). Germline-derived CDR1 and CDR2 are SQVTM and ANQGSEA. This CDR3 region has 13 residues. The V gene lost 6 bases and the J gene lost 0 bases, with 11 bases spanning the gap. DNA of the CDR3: TGCAGCGTGCCGACAGGAACTAACTATGGCTACACCTTC. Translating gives CSVPTGTNYGYTF.

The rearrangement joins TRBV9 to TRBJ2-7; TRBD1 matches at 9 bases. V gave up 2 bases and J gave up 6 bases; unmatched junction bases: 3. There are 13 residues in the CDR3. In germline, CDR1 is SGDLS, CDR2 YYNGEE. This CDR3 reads CASSVRGQGEQYF. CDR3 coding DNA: TGTGCCAGCAGCGTGAGGGGACAGGGCGAGCAGTACTTC.

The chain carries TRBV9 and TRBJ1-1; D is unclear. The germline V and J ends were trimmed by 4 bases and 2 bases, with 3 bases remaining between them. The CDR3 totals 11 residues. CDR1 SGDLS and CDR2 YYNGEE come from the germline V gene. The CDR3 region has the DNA TGTGCCAGCAGCCTTAACACTGAAGCTTTCTTT. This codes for CASSLNTEAFF. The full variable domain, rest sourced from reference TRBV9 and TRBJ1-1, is DSGVTQTPKHLITATGQRVTLRCSPRSGDLSVYWYQQSLDQGLQFLIQYYNGEERAKGNILERFSAQQFPDLHSELNLSSLELGDSALYFCASSLNTEAFFGQGTRLTVV.

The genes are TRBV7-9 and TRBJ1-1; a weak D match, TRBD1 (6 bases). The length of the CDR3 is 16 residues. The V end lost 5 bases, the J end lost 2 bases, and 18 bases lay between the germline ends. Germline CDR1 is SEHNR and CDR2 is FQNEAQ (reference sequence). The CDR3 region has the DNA TGTGCCAGCAGCCCAACGACAGGTAGAGGAAACACTGAAGCTTTCTTT. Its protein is CASSPTTGRGNTEAFF.

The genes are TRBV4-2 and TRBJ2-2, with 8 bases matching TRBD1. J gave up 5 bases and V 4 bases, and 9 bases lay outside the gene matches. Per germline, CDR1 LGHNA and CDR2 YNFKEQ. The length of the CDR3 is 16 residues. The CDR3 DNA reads TGTGCCAGCAGCCGCCAGACAGGGGACGTTACCGGGGAGCTGTTTTTT. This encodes CASSRQTGDVTGELFF.

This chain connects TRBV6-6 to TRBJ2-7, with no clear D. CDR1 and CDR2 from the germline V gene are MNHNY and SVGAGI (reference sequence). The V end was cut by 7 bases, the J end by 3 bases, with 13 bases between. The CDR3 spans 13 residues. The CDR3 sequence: CASTRASGYEQYF. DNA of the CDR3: TGTGCCAGCACGAGAGCATCAGGCTACGAGCAGTACTTC.

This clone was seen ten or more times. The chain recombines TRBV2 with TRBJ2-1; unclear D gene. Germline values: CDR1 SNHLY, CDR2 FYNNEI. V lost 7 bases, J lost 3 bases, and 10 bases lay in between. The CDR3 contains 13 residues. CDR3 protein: CASTAISYNEQFF. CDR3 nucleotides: TGTGCCAGCACGGCAATAAGCTACAATGAGCAGTTCTTC. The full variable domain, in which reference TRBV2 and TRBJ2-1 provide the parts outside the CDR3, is EPEVTQTPSHQVTQMGQEVILRCVPISNHLYFYWYRQILGQKVEFLVSFYNNEISEKSEIFDDQFSVERPDGSNFTLKIRSTKLEDSAMYFCASTAISYNEQFFGPGTRLTVL.

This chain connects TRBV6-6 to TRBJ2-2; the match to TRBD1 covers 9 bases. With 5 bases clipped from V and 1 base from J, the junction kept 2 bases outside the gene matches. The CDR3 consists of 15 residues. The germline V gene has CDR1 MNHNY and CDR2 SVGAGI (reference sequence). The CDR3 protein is CASSDRGKNTGELFF. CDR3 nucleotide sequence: TGTGCCAGCAGTGACAGGGGGAAGAACACCGGGGAGCTGTTTTTT.

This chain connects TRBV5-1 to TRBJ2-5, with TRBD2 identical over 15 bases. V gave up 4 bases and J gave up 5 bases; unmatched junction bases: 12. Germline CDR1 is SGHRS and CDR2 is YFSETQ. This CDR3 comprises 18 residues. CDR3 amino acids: CASSMGTSGRRRWETQYF. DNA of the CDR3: TGCGCCAGCAGCATGGGGACTAGCGGGAGGCGGAGGTGGGAGACCCAGTACTTC.

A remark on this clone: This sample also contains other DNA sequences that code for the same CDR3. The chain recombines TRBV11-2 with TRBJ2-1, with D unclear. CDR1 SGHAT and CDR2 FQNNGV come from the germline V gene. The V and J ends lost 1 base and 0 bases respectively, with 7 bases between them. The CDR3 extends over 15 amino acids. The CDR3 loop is CASSLVRGSYNEQFF. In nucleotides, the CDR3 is TGTGCCAGCAGCTTAGTCCGAGGCTCCTACAATGAGCAGTTCTTC.

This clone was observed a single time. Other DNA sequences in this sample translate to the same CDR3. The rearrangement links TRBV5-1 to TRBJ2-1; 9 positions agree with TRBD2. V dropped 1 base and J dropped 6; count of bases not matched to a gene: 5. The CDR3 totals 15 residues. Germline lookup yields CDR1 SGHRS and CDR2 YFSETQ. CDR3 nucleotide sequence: TGCGCCAGCAGCTTGCTGGCGGGAGGGCCCAATGAGCAGTTCTTC. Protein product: CASSLLAGGPNEQFF.

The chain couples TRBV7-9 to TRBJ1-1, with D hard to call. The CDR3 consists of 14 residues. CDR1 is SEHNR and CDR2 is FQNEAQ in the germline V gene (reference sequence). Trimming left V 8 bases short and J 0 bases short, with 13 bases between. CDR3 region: CASEKDLMNTEAFF. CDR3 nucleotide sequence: TGTGCCAGCGAGAAGGACTTAATGAACACTGAAGCTTTCTTT.

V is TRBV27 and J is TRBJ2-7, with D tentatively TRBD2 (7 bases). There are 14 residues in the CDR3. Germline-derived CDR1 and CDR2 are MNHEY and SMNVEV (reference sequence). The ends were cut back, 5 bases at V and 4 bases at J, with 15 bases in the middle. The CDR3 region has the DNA TGTGCCAGCAGTCCACAGGGAGGGTGGTACGAGCAGTACTTC. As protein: CASSPQGGWYEQYF.

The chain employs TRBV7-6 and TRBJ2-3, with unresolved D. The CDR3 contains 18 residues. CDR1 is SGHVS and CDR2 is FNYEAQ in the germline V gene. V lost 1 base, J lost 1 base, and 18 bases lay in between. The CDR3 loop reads CASSLGLLSPKGTDTQYF. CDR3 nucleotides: TGTGCCAGCAGCTTAGGCCTACTCTCCCCTAAAGGCACAGATACGCAGTATTTT.

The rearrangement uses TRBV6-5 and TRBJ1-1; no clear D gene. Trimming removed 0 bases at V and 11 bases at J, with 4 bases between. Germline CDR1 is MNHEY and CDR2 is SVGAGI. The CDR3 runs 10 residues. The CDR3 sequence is CASSYSGAFF. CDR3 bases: TGTGCCAGCAGTTACTCTGGTGCTTTCTTT.

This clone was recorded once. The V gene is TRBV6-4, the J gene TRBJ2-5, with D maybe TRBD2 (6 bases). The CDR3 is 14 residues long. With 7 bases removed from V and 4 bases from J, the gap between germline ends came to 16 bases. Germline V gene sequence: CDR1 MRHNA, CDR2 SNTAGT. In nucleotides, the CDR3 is TGTGCCAGCACCCCCTGGCGGGAAATAGAGACCCAGTACTTC. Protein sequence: CASTPWREIETQYF.

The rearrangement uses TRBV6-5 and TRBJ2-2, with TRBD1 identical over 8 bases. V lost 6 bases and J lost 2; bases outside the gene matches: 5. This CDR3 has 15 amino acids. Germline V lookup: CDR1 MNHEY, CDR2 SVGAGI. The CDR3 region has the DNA TGTGCCAGCAGCCGGGACAGGAGAAACACCGGGGAGCTGTTTTTT. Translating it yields CASSRDRRNTGELFF.

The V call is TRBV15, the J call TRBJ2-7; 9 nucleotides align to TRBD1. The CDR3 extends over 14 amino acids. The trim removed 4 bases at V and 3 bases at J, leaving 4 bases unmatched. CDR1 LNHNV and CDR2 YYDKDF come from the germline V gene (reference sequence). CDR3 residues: CATSNQGQGYEQYF. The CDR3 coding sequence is TGTGCCACCAGCAACCAGGGACAGGGCTACGAGCAGTACTTC.

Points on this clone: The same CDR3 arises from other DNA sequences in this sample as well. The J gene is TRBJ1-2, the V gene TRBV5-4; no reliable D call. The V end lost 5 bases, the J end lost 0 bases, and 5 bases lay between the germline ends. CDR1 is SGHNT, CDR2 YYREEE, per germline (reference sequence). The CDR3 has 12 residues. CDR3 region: CASSLTNYGYTF. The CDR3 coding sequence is TGTGCCAGCAGTCTTACTAACTATGGCTACACCTTC. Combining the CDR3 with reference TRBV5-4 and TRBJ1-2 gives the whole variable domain ETGVTQSPTHLIKTRGQQVTLRCSSQSGHNTVSWYQQALGQGPQFIFQYYREEENGRGNFPPRFSGLQFPNYSSELNVNALELDDSALYLCASSLTNYGYTFGSGTRLTVV.

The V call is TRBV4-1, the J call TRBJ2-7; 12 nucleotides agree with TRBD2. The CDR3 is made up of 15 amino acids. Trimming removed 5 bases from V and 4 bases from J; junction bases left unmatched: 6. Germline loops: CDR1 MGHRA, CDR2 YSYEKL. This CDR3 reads CASSWATSGSYEQYF. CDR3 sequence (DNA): TGCGCCAGCAGCTGGGCGACTAGCGGGAGTTACGAGCAGTACTTC.

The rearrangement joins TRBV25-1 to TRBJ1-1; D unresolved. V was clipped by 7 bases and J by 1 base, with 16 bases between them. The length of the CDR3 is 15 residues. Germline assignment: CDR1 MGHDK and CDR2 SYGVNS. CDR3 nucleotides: TGTGCCAGCAAAAAACATGGACCGTCGAACACTGAAGCTTTCTTT. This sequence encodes CASKKHGPSNTEAFF.

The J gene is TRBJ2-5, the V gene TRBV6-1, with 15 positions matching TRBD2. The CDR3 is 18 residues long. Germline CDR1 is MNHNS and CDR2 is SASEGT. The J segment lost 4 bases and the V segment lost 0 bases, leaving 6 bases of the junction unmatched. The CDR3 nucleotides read TGTGCCAGCAGTGAAGCGATTTTGGGACTAGCGGGAGGAGAGACCCAGTACTTC. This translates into CASSEAILGLAGGETQYF.

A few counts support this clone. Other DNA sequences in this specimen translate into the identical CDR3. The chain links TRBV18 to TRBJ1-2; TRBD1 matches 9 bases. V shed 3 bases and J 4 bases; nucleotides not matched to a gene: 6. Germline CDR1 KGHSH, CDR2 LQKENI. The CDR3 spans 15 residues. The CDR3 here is CASSPPGQGTYGYTF. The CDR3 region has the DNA TGTGCCAGCTCACCTCCAGGACAGGGGACCTATGGCTACACCTTC. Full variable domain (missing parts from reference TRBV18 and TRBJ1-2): NAGVMQNPRHLVRRRGQEARLRCSPMKGHSHVYWYRQLPEEGLKFMVYLQKENIIDESGMPKERFSAEFPKEGPSILRIQQVVRGDSAAYFCASSPPGQGTYGYTFGSGTRLTVV.

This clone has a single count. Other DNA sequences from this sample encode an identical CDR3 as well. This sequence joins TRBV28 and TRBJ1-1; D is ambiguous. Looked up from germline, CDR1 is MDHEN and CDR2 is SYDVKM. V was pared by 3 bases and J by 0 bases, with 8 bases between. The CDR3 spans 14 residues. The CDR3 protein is CASSLATMNTEAFF. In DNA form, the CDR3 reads TGTGCCAGCAGTTTGGCTACCATGAACACTGAAGCTTTCTTT.